A single sample gave rise to the 9 T cell receptor beta chains below, sequenced in a study of blood T cell repertoires in COVID-19 (dated by TCRdb to 2018 to 2020). The library was prepared using the immunoSEQ multiplex PCR assay. TCRdb holds this immuneACCESS table with in-frame rearrangements only. Some clones are missing; in checked studies, unresolved V genes explain under half, and the rest has no known cause. Recorded for this sample are over 250,000 clones; roughly 89% of them occurred a single time. Of the sample, more than 8.5% is held by the ten largest clones. Sequencing used PBMCs or T cells enriched from blood (not recorded which). The source is a woman aged 18-35 years who had recovered from COVID-19.

This chain links TRBV9 with TRBJ1-2, with 11 bases lining up with TRBD1. Germline V gene data show CDR1 as SGDLS and CDR2 as YYNGEE. V was clipped by 4 bases and J by 4 bases; unmatched bases: 6. The length of the CDR3 is 15 residues. The DNA for the CDR3 is TGTGCCAGCAGCCCGAGGGACAGGGGGGCCTATGGCTACACCTTC. Translation: CASSPRDRGAYGYTF.

The gene calls are TRBV4-2 and TRBJ1-4, with 7 bases matching TRBD1. With 4 bases clipped from V and 4 bases from J, the junction kept 3 bases outside the gene matches. Germline CDR1 LGHNA, CDR2 YNFKEQ. The CDR3 covers 14 residues. The CDR3 nucleotides are TGTGCCAGCAGCCGACAGGGTTTTAATGAAAAACTGTTTTTT. Protein product: CASSRQGFNEKLFF.

This clone was detected once. Other DNA sequences in the sample encode the same CDR3. This chain joins TRBV7-2 and TRBJ2-7; a weak D match, TRBD1 (6 bases). Germline values: CDR1 SGHTA, CDR2 FQGNSA. The germline V and J ends were trimmed by 4 bases and 4 bases, with 8 bases remaining between them. CDR3 length: 12 residues. Here the CDR3 reads CASSSTGYEQYF. The CDR3 coding sequence is TGTGCCAGCAGCTCGACAGGTTACGAGCAGTACTTC.

The V gene is TRBV11-3, the J gene TRBJ2-3; 15 bases are a match to TRBD2. J was trimmed by 4 bases and V by 3 bases; bases with no gene match: 2. This CDR3 is built from 16 residues. CDR1 is SGHNT and CDR2 is YENEEA in the germline V gene. The CDR3 DNA reads TGTGCCAGCAGCTTCGGGACTAGCGGGAGGTCAGATACGCAGTATTTT. Protein: CASSFGTSGRSDTQYF.

The chain recombines TRBV15 with TRBJ1-3; the D is unclear. Germline-derived CDR1 and CDR2 are LNHNV and YYDKDF (reference sequence). The V and J ends lost 3 bases and 1 base respectively, with 10 bases between them. This CDR3 region has 15 residues. DNA for the CDR3: TGTGCCACCAGCAGGGATTTGAGGTCTGGAAACACCATATATTTT. This translates into CATSRDLRSGNTIYF. Filled out from reference TRBV15 and TRBJ1-3, the complete variable domain reads DAMVIQNPRYQVTQFGKPVTLSCSQTLNHNVMYWYQQKSSQAPKLLFHYYDKDFNNEADTPDNFQSRRPNTSFCFLDIRSPGLGDTAMYLCATSRDLRSGNTIYFGEGSWLTVV.

The chain has TRBV7-6 and TRBJ1-4, with 10 bases identical to TRBD1. Losses at the gene ends were 5 bases for V and 7 bases for J; bases not matched to a gene: 10. Germline V gene sequence: CDR1 SGHVS, CDR2 FNYEAQ. The CDR3 has 16 amino acids. For the CDR3, the DNA is TGTGCCAGCAGCCTCCAGACAGGGGGCGGTGGTGAAAAACTGTTTTTT. Translation: CASSLQTGGGGEKLFF.

V is TRBV24-1 and J is TRBJ2-2; 7 bases fit TRBD1. The CDR3 covers 14 residues. Germline assignment: CDR1 KGHDR and CDR2 SFDVKD. V lost 5 bases, J lost 3 bases, and 2 bases stayed unmatched. In DNA form, the CDR3 reads TGTGCCACCAGTGCGACAGGGTACACCGGGGAGCTGTTTTTT. Its translation is CATSATGYTGELFF.

This clone was detected only once. The J gene is TRBJ2-1, the V gene TRBV28, with 9 bases fitting TRBD2. The V and J ends lost 3 bases and 10 bases, in that order; junction bases with no gene match: 4. This CDR3 has 13 residues. The germline V gene encodes CDR1 MDHEN and CDR2 SYDVKM. The CDR3 nucleotides are TGTGCCAGCAGTTTCGAGCGGGAGGCAGAGCAGTTCTTC. Encoded protein: CASSFEREAEQFF.

This chain links TRBV29-1 with TRBJ2-7, with D maybe TRBD2 (6 bases). This CDR3 is 13 amino acids long. V was clipped by 4 bases and J by 5 bases, with 15 bases between them. In germline, CDR1 is SQVTM, CDR2 ANQGSEA. The CDR3 coding sequence is TGCAGCGTTGTTTGGGGGTGGGAGGACGAGCAGTACTTC. Its translation: CSVVWGWEDEQYF.